This T cell receptor beta chain is from a study of CD8 T cells in ankylosing spondylitis. MiXCR was run by TCRdb on the 5' RACE reads, yielding one entry per CDR3 protein. This sample has about 140,000 distinct CDR3 sequences, with 8% to 9% found just once. The CDR3 is made up of 13 amino acids. Germline V lookup: CDR1 DFQATT, CDR2 SNEGSKA (reference sequence). Trimming left V 3 bases short and J 5 bases short, with 8 bases between. At least ten counts were recorded for this clonotype. The receptor's source is a male donor with ankylosing spondylitis. The material sequenced was synovial fluid, either unsorted or a sorted T cell fraction (not recorded which). The chain combines TRBV20-1 with TRBJ1-6; no reliable D call. The CDR3 loop reads CSASGGNNSPLHF. CDR3 sequence (DNA): TGCAGTGCTAGTGGTGGAAATAATTCACCCCTCCACTTT.